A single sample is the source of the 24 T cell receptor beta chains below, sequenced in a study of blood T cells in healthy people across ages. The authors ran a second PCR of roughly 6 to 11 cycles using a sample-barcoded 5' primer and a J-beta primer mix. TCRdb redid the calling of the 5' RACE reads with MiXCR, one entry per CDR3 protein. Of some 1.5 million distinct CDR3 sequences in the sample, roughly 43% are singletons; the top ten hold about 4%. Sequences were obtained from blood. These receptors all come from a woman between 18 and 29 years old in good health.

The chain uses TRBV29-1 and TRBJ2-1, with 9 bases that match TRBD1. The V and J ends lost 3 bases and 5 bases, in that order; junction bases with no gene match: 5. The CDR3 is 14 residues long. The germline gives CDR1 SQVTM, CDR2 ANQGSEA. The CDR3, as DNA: TGCAGCGTTGAGAGGGGACAGGGAAACAATGAGCAGTTCTTC. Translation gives CSVERGQGNNEQFF.

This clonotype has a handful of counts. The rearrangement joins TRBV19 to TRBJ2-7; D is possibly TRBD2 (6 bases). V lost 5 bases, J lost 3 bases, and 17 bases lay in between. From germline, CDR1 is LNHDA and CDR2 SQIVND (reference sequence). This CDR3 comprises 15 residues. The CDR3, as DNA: TGTGCCAGTAGTGTCGGGGGAGGACCTGTCTACGAGCAGTACTTC. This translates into CASSVGGGPVYEQYF.

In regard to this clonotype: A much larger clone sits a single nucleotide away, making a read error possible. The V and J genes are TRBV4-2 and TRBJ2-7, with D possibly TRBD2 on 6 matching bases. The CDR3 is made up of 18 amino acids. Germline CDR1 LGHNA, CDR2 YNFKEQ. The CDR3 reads CVSSQPTMGLGGSYEQYF. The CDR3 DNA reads TGTGTCAGCAGCCAACCAACTATGGGACTGGGAGGATCCTACGAGCAGTACTTC.

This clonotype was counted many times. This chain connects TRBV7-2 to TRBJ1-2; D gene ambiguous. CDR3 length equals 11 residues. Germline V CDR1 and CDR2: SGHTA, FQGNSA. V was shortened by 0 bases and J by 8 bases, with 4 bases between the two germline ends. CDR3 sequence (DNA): TGTGCCAGCAGCTTAGCAGCGGGCTACACCTTC. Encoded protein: CASSLAAGYTF.

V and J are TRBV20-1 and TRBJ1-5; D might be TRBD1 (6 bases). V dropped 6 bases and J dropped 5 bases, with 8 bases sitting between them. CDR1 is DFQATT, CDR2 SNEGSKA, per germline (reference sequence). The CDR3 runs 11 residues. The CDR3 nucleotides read TGCAGTGCGTCAGGGGATCAGCCCCAGCATTTT. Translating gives CSASGDQPQHF.

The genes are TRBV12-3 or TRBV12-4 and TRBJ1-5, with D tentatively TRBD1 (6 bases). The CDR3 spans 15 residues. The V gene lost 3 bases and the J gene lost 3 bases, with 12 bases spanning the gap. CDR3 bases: TGTGCCAGCAGTTTCGGACAGTTTGACAATCAGCCCCAGCATTTT. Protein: CASSFGQFDNQPQHF.

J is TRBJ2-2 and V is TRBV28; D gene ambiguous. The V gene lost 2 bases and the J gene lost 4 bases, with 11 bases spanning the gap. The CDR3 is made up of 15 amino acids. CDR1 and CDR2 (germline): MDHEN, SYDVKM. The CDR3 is CASSLNQQSTGELFF. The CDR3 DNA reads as TGTGCCAGCAGTTTAAACCAGCAGAGCACCGGGGAGCTGTTTTTT.

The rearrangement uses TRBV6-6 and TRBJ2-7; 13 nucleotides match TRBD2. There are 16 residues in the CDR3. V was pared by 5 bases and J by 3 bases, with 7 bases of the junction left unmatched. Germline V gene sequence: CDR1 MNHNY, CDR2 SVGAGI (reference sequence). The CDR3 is CASSKTGTSGIYEQYF. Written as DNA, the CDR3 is TGTGCCAGCAGTAAAACCGGGACTAGCGGGATCTACGAGCAGTACTTC.

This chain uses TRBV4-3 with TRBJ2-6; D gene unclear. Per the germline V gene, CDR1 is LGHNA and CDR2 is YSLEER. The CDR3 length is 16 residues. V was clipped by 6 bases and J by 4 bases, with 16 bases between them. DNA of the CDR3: TGCGCCAGCAGTCATGCATCAAGGAAGGGGGCCAACGTCCTGACTTTC. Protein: CASSHASRKGANVLTF.

Here the CDR3 DNA reads TGCACGCTATCGGGCTCCCACTCCTACAATGAGCAGTACTTC. Translation gives CTLSGSHSYNEQYF. This chain joins TRBV20-1 and TRBJ2-1; D is undetermined. The DNA matches TRBJ2-7 better at its end, which makes the J call doubtful. The length of the CDR3 is 14 residues. Looked up from germline, CDR1 is DFQATT and CDR2 is SNEGSKA (reference sequence).

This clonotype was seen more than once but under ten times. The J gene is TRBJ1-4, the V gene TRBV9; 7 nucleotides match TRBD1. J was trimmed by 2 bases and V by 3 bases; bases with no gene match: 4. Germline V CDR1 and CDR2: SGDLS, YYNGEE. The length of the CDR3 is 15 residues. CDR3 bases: TGTGCCAGCAGCGCCTCGACAGGGACTAATGAAAAACTGTTTTTT. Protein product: CASSASTGTNEKLFF.

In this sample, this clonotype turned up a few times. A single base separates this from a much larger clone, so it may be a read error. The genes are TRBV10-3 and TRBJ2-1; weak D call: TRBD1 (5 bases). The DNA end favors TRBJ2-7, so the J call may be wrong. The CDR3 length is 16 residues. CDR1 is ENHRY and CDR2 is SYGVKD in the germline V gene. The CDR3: CAISEPWVQVNNEQYF. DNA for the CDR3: TGTGCCATCAGTGAGCCGTGGGTACAGGTAAACAATGAGCAGTACTTC.

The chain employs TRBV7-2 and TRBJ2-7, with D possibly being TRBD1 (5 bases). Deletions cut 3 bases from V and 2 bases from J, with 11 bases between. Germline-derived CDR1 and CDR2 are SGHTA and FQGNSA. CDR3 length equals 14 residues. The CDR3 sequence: CASSFHQGPYEQYF. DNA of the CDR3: TGTGCCAGCAGCTTTCATCAGGGTCCCTACGAGCAGTACTTC.

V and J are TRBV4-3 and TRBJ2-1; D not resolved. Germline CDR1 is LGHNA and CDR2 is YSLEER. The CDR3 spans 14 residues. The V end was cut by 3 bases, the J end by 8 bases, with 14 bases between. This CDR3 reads CASSHGTISYEQFF. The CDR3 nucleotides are TGCGCCAGCAGCCACGGCACCATTAGCTATGAGCAGTTCTTC.

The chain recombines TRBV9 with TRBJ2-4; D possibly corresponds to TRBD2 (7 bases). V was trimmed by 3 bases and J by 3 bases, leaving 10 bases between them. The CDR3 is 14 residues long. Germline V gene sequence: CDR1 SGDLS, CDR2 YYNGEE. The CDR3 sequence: CASSAGGRKNIQYF. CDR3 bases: TGTGCCAGCAGCGCCGGGGGGCGCAAAAACATTCAGTACTTC.

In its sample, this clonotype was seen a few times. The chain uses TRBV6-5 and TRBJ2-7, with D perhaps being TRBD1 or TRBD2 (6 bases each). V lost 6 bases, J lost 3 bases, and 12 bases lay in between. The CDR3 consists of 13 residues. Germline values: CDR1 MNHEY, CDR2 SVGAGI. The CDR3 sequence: CASRRDKFYEQYF. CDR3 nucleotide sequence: TGTGCCAGCAGGCGGGACAAATTCTACGAGCAGTACTTC.

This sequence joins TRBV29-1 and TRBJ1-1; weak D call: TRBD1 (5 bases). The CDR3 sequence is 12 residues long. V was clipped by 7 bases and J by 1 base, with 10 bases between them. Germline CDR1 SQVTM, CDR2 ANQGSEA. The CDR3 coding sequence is TGCAGCGGCCGAGGACAGAACACTGAAGCTTTCTTT. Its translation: CSGRGQNTEAFF.

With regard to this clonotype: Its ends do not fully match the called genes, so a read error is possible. The CDR3 DNA reads TGTGCCGGCAGCTCCACTTACTTAACGGGAGGCTACACCTTC. The encoded protein is CAGSSTYLTGGYTF. The chain is built from TRBV6-2 or TRBV6-3 and TRBJ1-2, with unresolved D. CDR1 MNHEY and CDR2 SVGEGT come from the germline V gene. There are 14 residues in the CDR3.

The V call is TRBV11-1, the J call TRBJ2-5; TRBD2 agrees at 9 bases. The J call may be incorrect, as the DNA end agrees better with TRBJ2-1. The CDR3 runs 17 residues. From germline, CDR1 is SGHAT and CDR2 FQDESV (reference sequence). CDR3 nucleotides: TGTGCCAGCAGCTTATTCGGGCTAGCGGGAATCCAAGAGACCCAGTTCTTC. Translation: CASSLFGLAGIQETQFF.

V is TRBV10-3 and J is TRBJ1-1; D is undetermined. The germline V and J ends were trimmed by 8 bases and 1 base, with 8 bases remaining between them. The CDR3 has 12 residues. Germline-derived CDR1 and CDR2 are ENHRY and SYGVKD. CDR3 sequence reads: CAIRETNTEAFF. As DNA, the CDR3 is TGTGCCATCCGAGAAACGAACACTGAAGCTTTCTTT.

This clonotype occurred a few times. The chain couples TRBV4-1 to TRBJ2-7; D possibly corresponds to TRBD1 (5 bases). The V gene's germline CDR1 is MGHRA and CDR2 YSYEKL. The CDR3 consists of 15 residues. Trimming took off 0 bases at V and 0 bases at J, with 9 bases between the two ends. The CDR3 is CASSQEIGASYEQYF. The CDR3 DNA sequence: TGCGCCAGCAGCCAAGAAATAGGGGCCTCCTACGAGCAGTACTTC.

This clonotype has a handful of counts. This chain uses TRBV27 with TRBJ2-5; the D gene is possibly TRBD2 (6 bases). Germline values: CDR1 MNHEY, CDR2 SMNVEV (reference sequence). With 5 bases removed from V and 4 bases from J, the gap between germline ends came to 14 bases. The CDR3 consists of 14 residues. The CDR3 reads CASSGEEGSETQYF. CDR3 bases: TGTGCCAGCAGTGGAGAGGAGGGGTCAGAGACCCAGTACTTC.

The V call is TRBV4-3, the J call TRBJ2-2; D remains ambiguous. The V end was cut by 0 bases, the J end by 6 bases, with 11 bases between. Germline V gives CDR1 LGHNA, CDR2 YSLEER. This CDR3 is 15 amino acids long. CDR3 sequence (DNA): TGCGCCAGCAGCCAAGACTACCTGGGGTCCGGGGAGCTGTTTTTT. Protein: CASSQDYLGSGELFF.

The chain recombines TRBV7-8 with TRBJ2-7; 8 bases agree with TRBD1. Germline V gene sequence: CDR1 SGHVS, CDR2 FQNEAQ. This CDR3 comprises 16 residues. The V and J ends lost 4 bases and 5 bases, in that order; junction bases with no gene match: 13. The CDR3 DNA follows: TGTGCCAGCAGCTCCCTCCTTGGACAGGGAAACCACGAGCAGTACTTC. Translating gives CASSSLLGQGNHEQYF. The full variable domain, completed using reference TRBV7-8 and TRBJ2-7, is GAGVSQSPRYKVAKRGQDVALRCDPISGHVSLFWYQQALGQGPEFLTYFQNEAQLDKSGLPSDRFFAERPEGSVSTLKIQRTQQEDSAVYLCASSSLLGQGNHEQYFGPGTRLTVT.